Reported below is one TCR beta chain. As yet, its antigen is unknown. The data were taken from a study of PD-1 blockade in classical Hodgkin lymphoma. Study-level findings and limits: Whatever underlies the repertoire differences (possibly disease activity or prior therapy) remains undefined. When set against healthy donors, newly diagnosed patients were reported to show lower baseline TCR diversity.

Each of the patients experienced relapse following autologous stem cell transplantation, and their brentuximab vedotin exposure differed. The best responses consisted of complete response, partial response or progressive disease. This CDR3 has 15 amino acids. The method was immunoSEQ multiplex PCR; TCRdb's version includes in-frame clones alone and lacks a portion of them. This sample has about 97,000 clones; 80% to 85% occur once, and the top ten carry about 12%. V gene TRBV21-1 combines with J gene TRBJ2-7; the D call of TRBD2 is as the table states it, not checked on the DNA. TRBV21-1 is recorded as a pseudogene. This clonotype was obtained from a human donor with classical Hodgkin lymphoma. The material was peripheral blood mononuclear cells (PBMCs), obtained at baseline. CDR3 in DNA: TGTGCCAGCAGCAAAGTAGCGGCCTCCTCCTACGAGCAGTACTTC. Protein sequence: CASSKVAASSYEQYF.